The clone carrying this T cell receptor beta chain was counted many times. The data derive from a study of T-cell reconstitution after alpha-beta-depleted transplantation in children. The CDR3 covers 12 residues. V was cut by 8 bases and J by 1 base, with 7 bases left in between. Germline CDR1 MNHEY, CDR2 SVGAGI. Unique molecular identifiers featured in how the TCRbeta library was prepared. MiXCR, applied by TCRdb to the PCR reads, yields one record per CDR3 protein. The sample holds hundreds of thousands of distinct CDR3 sequences; 9.9% are singletons and the top ten take over 9%. The sample was PBMCs from the stem cell graft donor, taken from the stem cell graft. The chain carries TRBV6-5 and TRBJ2-3; unclear D gene. The source of this sequence is a human donor who donated a stem cell graft to a child with SCID. CDR3 coding DNA: TGTGCCAGCGGTAGTGGCACAGATACGCAGTATTTT. Protein product: CASGSGTDTQYF.